The 15 T cell receptor beta chains in this list originate from one sample, sequenced in a study of T-cell memory formation after mild COVID-19. A single record per CDR3 protein comes from TCRdb applying MiXCR to the 5' RACE reads. The sample includes about 560,000 distinct CDR3 sequences, roughly 18% seen only once; the top ten take more than 10%. Sample: PBMCs or a T cell subset sorted from them (not recorded which). The receptors were sampled from an adult woman who had mild COVID-19 (a few samples of this study predate the infection). Cell type and time point are not known.

V is TRBV27 and J is TRBJ1-1; no firm D call. The V end lost 8 bases, the J end lost 4 bases, and 17 bases lay between the germline ends. Germline values: CDR1 MNHEY, CDR2 SMNVEV (reference sequence). The CDR3 is 14 residues long. The CDR3 DNA reads as TGTGCCAGCCGCCGATCCGTGGTGAGCACTGAAGCTTTCTTT. Amino acids: CASRRSVVSTEAFF.

The chain is built from TRBV7-9 and TRBJ2-4; 7 bases map to TRBD1. The CDR3 spans 16 residues. Germline V CDR1 and CDR2: SEHNR, FQNEAQ (reference sequence). Trimming removed 1 base from V and 4 bases from J; junction bases left unmatched: 7. The CDR3 nucleotides are TGTGCCAGCAGCTTAGGACAGGGAGCGCTGAAAAACATTCAGTACTTC. This sequence encodes CASSLGQGALKNIQYF.

This chain uses TRBV6-5 with TRBJ2-2, with 12 bases fitting TRBD2. CDR1 and CDR2 from the germline V gene are MNHEY and SVGAGI. V trimming: 8 bases; J trimming: 5 bases; junction bases outside the gene matches: 3. This CDR3 is 14 amino acids long. The CDR3 region has the DNA TGTGCCAGCCAAGGACTAGCGGGGACCGGGGAGCTGTTTTTT. Its protein product is CASQGLAGTGELFF.

The J gene is TRBJ2-7, the V gene TRBV12-3 or TRBV12-4, with TRBD2 matching 11 bases. CDR3 size: 15 residues. V lost 6 bases and J lost 7; bases outside the gene matches: 11. CDR3 coding DNA: TGTGCCAGCAGCTCTACTAGCGGGAGCTCTGGAGAGCAGTACTTC. Amino acid sequence: CASSSTSGSSGEQYF.

The CDR3 DNA sequence: TGTGCCAGCAGTTACTCCCGTGTAGGGAAGGAGGTAGTAGCTTTCTTT. It specifies CASSYSRVGKEVVAFF. The V call is TRBV6-6, the J call TRBJ1-1; no reliable D call. V was shortened by 0 bases and J by 10 bases, with 21 bases between the two germline ends. Germline CDR1 MNHNY, CDR2 SVGAGI (reference sequence). The length of the CDR3 is 16 residues.

Many counts were recorded for this clonotype. This chain connects TRBV29-1 to TRBJ2-5; 7 bases agree with TRBD2. Trimming took 4 bases from V and 4 from J; bases not matched to a gene: 3. Germline assignment: CDR1 SQVTM and CDR2 ANQGSEA. There are 12 residues in the CDR3. CDR3 sequence reads: CSVGREGETQYF. The CDR3, as DNA: TGCAGCGTTGGCAGGGAGGGAGAGACCCAGTACTTC.

This clonotype came up a few times. The rearrangement uses TRBV20-1 and TRBJ1-1; D is unclear. This CDR3 has 14 amino acids. V gave up 0 bases and J gave up 3 bases, with 11 bases separating them. The germline V gene encodes CDR1 DFQATT and CDR2 SNEGSKA (reference sequence). CDR3: CSARDRSVYTEAFF. CDR3 bases: TGCAGTGCTAGAGATCGAAGCGTGTACACTGAAGCTTTCTTT.

This clonotype was seen ten or more times. This chain links TRBV29-1 with TRBJ2-1; D is uncertain. The V gene lost 4 bases and the J gene lost 5 bases, with 9 bases spanning the gap. This CDR3 spans 12 amino acids. The germline V gene encodes CDR1 SQVTM and CDR2 ANQGSEA. The CDR3 sequence: CSVVRADNEQFF. As DNA, the CDR3 is TGCAGCGTTGTACGGGCAGACAATGAGCAGTTCTTC.

This clonotype was counted a few times. This chain joins TRBV7-9 and TRBJ2-1; 9 bases map to TRBD2. The CDR3 totals 16 residues. From germline, CDR1 is SEHNR and CDR2 FQNEAQ (reference sequence). With V trimmed by 7 bases and J by 4 bases, 11 bases remained unmatched. The CDR3 sequence: CASKALRGGLYNEQFF. The DNA of the CDR3 is TGTGCCAGCAAGGCTTTGCGGGGGGGTTTGTACAATGAGCAGTTCTTC.

This clonotype came up many times. This chain uses TRBV12-3 or TRBV12-4 with TRBJ2-3; no reliable D call. This CDR3 is 12 amino acids long. Trimming stripped 2 bases from V and 4 bases from J, with 4 bases between. CDR3 region: CASSLSPDTQYF. CDR3 sequence (DNA): TGTGCCAGCAGTTTATCACCAGATACGCAGTATTTT.

This clonotype was seen repeatedly, ten times or more. The chain is built from TRBV20-1 and TRBJ2-5; tentatively, D is TRBD1 (6 bases). There are 16 residues in the CDR3. Germline CDR1 is DFQATT and CDR2 is SNEGSKA (reference sequence). The V and J ends lost 0 bases and 2 bases respectively, with 16 bases between them. CDR3 loop: CSARDFQDSLQETQYF. The CDR3 DNA sequence: TGCAGTGCTAGAGATTTCCAGGACAGTCTACAAGAGACCCAGTACTTC.

At least ten counts were recorded for this clonotype. The chain joins TRBV30 to TRBJ2-1; D is unresolved. Germline values: CDR1 GTSNPN, CDR2 SVGIG (reference sequence). CDR3 length equals 15 residues. The V and J ends lost 4 bases and 2 bases respectively, with 15 bases between them. Written as DNA, the CDR3 is TGTGCCTGGAATTCCGACCCTAGACCCTACAATGAGCAGTTCTTC. Translating it yields CAWNSDPRPYNEQFF.

The V call is TRBV29-1, the J call TRBJ2-5, with TRBD2 matching over 7 bases. The CDR3 contains 14 residues. Germline CDR1 and CDR2: SQVTM and ANQGSEA. The V gene end was trimmed by 4 bases and the J gene end by 1 base; junction bases not matched to a gene: 6. CDR3 DNA sequence: TGCAGCGTTGGATTTGGGGAGGGCCAAGAGACCCAGTACTTC. Translating it yields CSVGFGEGQETQYF.

In its sample, this clonotype was seen many times. The DNA for the CDR3 is TGTGCCAGCAGCTTAGGGACAGCAAACTCCTACGAGCAGTACTTC. Its translation: CASSLGTANSYEQYF. J is TRBJ2-7 and V is TRBV7-2, with TRBD1 as a possible D gene (6 bases). The ends were cut back, 1 base at V and 0 bases at J, with 10 bases in the middle. CDR1 SGHTA and CDR2 FQGNSA come from the germline V gene. The CDR3 is 15 amino acids.

CDR3 DNA: TGCAGTGCTAGAGATCCACTAGCGGGCGTCACAGATACGCAGTATTTT. It yields the protein CSARDPLAGVTDTQYF. V gene TRBV20-1 combines with J gene TRBJ2-3, with 9 bases fitting TRBD2. Germline lookup yields CDR1 DFQATT and CDR2 SNEGSKA (reference sequence). V shed 0 bases, J shed 2 bases, and the junction held 6 bases outside the gene matches. This CDR3 comprises 16 residues.